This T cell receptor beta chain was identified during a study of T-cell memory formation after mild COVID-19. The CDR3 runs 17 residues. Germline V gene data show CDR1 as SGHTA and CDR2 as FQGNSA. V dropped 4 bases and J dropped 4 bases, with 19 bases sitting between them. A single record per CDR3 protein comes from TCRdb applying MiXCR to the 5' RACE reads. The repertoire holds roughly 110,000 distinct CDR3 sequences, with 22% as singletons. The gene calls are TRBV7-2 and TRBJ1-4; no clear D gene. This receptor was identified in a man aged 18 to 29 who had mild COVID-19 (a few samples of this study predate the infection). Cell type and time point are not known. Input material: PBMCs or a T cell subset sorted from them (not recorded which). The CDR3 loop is CASSSRLLGLVNEKLFF. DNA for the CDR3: TGTGCCAGCAGCTCTCGGCTTCTGGGCTTAGTTAATGAAAAACTGTTTTTT. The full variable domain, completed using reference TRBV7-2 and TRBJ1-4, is GAGVSQSPSNKVTEKGKDVELRCDPISGHTALYWYRQSLGQGLEFLIYFQGNSAPDKSGLPSDRFSAERTGGSVSTLTIQRTQQEDSAVYLCASSSRLLGLVNEKLFFGSGTQLSVL.